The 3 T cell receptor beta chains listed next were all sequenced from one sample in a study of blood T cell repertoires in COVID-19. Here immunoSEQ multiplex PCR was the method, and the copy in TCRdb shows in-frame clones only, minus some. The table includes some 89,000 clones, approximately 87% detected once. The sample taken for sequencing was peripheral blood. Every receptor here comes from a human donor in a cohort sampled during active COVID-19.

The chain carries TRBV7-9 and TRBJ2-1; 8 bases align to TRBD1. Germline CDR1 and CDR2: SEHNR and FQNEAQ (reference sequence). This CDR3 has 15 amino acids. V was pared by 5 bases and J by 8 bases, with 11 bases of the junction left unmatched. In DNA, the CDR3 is TGTGCCAGCAGCCCCCGGGACAGGTGGCTTCATGAGCAGTTCTTC. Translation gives CASSPRDRWLHEQFF.

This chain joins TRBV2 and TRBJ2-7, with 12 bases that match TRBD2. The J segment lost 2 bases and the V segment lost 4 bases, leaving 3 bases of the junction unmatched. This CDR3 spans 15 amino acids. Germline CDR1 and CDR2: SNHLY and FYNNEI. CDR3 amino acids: CASSGTSGMTYEQYF. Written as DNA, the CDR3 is TGTGCCAGCAGTGGGACTAGCGGGATGACCTACGAGCAGTACTTC.

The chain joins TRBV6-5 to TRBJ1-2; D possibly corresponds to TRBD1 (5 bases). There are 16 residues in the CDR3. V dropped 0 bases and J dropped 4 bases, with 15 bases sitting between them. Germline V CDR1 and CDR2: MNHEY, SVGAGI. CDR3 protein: CASSYSFGGVGYGYTF. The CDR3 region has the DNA TGTGCCAGCAGTTACTCGTTTGGGGGGGTCGGCTATGGCTACACCTTC.